Listed below are T cell receptor beta chains from one sample, sequenced in a study of graft-versus-host responses after intestinal transplantation. The data were produced by immunoSEQ multiplex PCR, yet TCRdb's version contains in-frame clones alone and is incomplete. The top ten clones hold 3.5% to 5% of a sample with roughly 40,000 clones, over 75% of them seen once. Here the sequenced sample was PBMCs, taken 524 days after transplant. These TCRs come from a human patient who received an intestinal transplant, so some T cells may come from the graft donor. CDR3s include the opening cysteine and the closing phenylalanine or tryptophan. The D gene is left open where the match is weak. Expanded clones get a size class; other rows say once, few or many, or leave the size out.

few	TRBV5-1	TRBJ2-3	.	CASSLFGQTTDTQYF	TGCGCCAGCAGCTTATTTGGTCAAACCACAGATACGCAGTATTTT
.	TRBV21-1	TRBJ2-1	.	CASKVRTSGSNEQFF	TGTGCCAGCAAGGTGCGCACTAGCGGGAGTAATGAGCAGTTCTTC
.	TRBV19	TRBJ1-2	TRBD1	CASSRTGYYGYTF	TGTGCCAGTAGCCGGACAGGATACTATGGCTACACCTTC
.	TRBV27	TRBJ1-2	.	CASSLKGGNGYTF	TGTGCCAGCAGTTTAAAGGGGGGAAATGGCTACACCTTC
.	TRBV5-1	TRBJ1-5	.	CASSLQGIIQPQHF	TGCGCCAGCAGCTTGCAGGGGATCATTCAGCCCCAGCATTTT
.	TRBV6-4	TRBJ1-1	TRBD1	CAREGQGDEAFF	TGTGCCAGGGAGGGACAGGGCGATGAAGCTTTCTTT
.	TRBV25-1	TRBJ2-7	.	CASSVNYEQYF	TGTGCCAGCAGTGTAAACTACGAGCAGTACTTC
.	TRBV5-6	TRBJ2-1	.	CASTGPDSQQFF	TGTGCCAGCACCGGTCCGGACAGTCAGCAGTTCTTC
.	TRBV9	TRBJ2-1	TRBD2	CASSVLAGSYNEQFF	TGTGCCAGCAGCGTGTTAGCGGGTTCCTACAATGAGCAGTTCTTC
.	TRBV29-1	TRBJ2-1	TRBD2	CSVTGLAGSSYNEQFF	TGCAGCGTTACTGGACTAGCGGGGAGCTCCTACAATGAGCAGTTCTTC
once	TRBV2	TRBJ2-3	TRBD2	CASSRAGGPTDTQYF	TGTGCCAGCAGTCGAGCGGGAGGTCCCACAGATACGCAGTATTTT
.	TRBV5-4	TRBJ1-2	.	CASSSGGDYGYTF	TGTGCCAGCAGCTCGGGAGGGGACTATGGCTACACCTTC
.	TRBV4-2	TRBJ1-5	.	CASSQDKGGQPQHF	TGTGCCAGCAGCCAAGATAAGGGGGGTCAGCCCCAGCATTTT
.	TRBV10-3	TRBJ1-5	TRBD1	CAISESGGTGQSQPQHF	TGTGCCATCAGTGAGTCGGGCGGGACAGGTCAGAGCCAGCCCCAGCATTTT
.	TRBV5-1	TRBJ2-1	TRBD2	CASSSTGTIYNEQFF	TGCGCCAGCAGCTCTACCGGGACTATTTACAATGAGCAGTTCTTC